The next 14 T cell receptor beta chains were all read from a single sample in a study of early T cells in non-severe SARS-CoV-2 infection. One entry per CDR3 protein, called by TCRdb with MiXCR from the 5' RACE reads. The data show fewer than 65,000 distinct CDR3 sequences, with roughly 8.8% seen just once and less than 25% held by the top ten. The sample taken for sequencing was whole blood. The source of these receptors is an adult who was a healthcare worker with PCR-confirmed SARS-CoV-2 infection or an uninfected control (not recorded which).

This clonotype occurred a few times. The chain joins TRBV20-1 to TRBJ2-3; 12 nucleotides align to TRBD2. Per the germline V gene, CDR1 is DFQATT and CDR2 is SNEGSKA (reference sequence). The CDR3 contains 19 residues. Unmatched junction bases numbered 11, after V lost 0 bases and J lost 1 base. CDR3 in amino acids: CSARDLGLAGGPGTDTQYF. CDR3 DNA sequence: TGCAGTGCTAGAGATCTTGGTCTAGCGGGGGGGCCGGGCACAGATACGCAGTATTTT.

There are a few counts of this clonotype. V usage is TRBV10-2 and J usage is TRBJ1-5; D may be TRBD1 (6 bases). The CDR3 has 13 amino acids. Between the trimmed V and J ends, which lost 4 bases and 2 bases, there was a span of 6 bases. In germline, CDR1 is WSHSY, CDR2 SAAADI. CDR3 loop: CASSGQGNQPQHF. The CDR3 bases are TGCGCCAGCAGTGGACAGGGCAATCAGCCCCAGCATTTT.

This clonotype was detected many times. DNA for the CDR3: TGCAGTGCTAGAGAGCGAGGGGAACCTGGAAACACCATATATTTT. Protein sequence: CSARERGEPGNTIYF. This chain joins TRBV20-1 and TRBJ1-3; a possible D gene is TRBD1 (5 bases). The germline gives CDR1 DFQATT, CDR2 SNEGSKA (reference sequence). The CDR3 is 15 amino acids. The V and J ends lost 0 bases and 2 bases respectively, with 11 bases between them.

This chain connects TRBV4-2 to TRBJ2-3, with TRBD2 identical over 11 bases. The CDR3 length is 13 residues. J gave up 5 bases and V 5 bases, and 0 bases lay outside the gene matches. Per the germline V gene, CDR1 is LGHNA and CDR2 is YNFKEQ. CDR3: CASSGLAGDTQYF. In nucleotides, the CDR3 is TGTGCCAGCAGCGGACTAGCGGGAGATACGCAGTATTTT.

The gene calls are TRBV3-1 and TRBJ2-7; D gene uncertain. V lost 8 bases to trimming and J lost 5 bases, with 7 bases between them. This CDR3 region has 10 residues. From germline, CDR1 is LGHDT and CDR2 YNNKEL (reference sequence). CDR3: CASGNNEQYF. Here the CDR3 DNA reads TGTGCCAGCGGAAACAACGAGCAGTACTTC.

The table lists this clonotype with a few counts. The CDR3 DNA follows: TGTGCCAGCAGCCAGGGACGGGATAACTACGAGCAGTACTTC. Protein sequence: CASSQGRDNYEQYF. V is TRBV4-2 and J is TRBJ2-7; D possibly uses TRBD1 or TRBD2 (5 bases each). Trimming took off 3 bases at V and 3 bases at J, with 12 bases between the two ends. This CDR3 has 14 residues. CDR1 and CDR2 (germline): LGHNA, YNFKEQ.

This clonotype was picked up one time. The chain recombines TRBV4-1 with TRBJ1-3; D is undetermined. The V and J ends lost 1 base and 0 bases respectively, with 10 bases between them. This CDR3 is built from 16 residues. CDR1 MGHRA and CDR2 YSYEKL come from the germline V gene. CDR3 protein: CASSQAESFSGNTIYF. Here the CDR3 DNA reads TGCGCCAGCAGCCAAGCCGAAAGCTTCTCTGGAAACACCATATATTTT.

The rearrangement uses TRBV20-1 and TRBJ2-3; a weak D match, TRBD2 (6 bases). Trimming removed 0 bases from V and 2 bases from J, with 15 bases in between. Per the germline V gene, CDR1 is DFQATT and CDR2 is SNEGSKA (reference sequence). This CDR3 is 16 amino acids long. CDR3 bases: TGCAGTGCTAGAGATGGGAGGAGAGGGGCCACAGATACGCAGTATTTT. It specifies CSARDGRRGATDTQYF.

This clonotype has a handful of counts. This chain links TRBV3-1 with TRBJ1-6, with D uncertain. With 3 bases removed from V and 7 bases from J, the gap between germline ends came to 13 bases. The CDR3 spans 15 residues. CDR1 is LGHDT and CDR2 is YNNKEL in the germline V gene (reference sequence). The CDR3 is CASSHLSSGNSPLHF. The CDR3 nucleotides read TGTGCCAGCAGCCATCTTTCGTCCGGCAATTCACCCCTCCACTTT. Combining the CDR3 with reference TRBV3-1 and TRBJ1-6 gives the whole variable domain DTAVSQTPKYLVTQMGNDKSIKCEQNLGHDTMYWYKQDSKKFLKIMFSYNNKELIINETVPNRFSPKSPDKAHLNLHINSLELGDSAVYFCASSHLSSGNSPLHFGNGTRLTVT.

The V and J genes are TRBV4-1 and TRBJ1-4; possible D gene TRBD1, 5 bases. Trimming removed 3 bases from V and 8 bases from J, with 22 bases in between. CDR1 MGHRA and CDR2 YSYEKL come from the germline V gene. This CDR3 has 17 amino acids. The CDR3 region has the DNA TGCGCCAGCAGCCACCCAAGTTCCTCAGGGTCTAGGGAAAAACTGTTTTTT. As protein: CASSHPSSSGSREKLFF.

This sequence joins TRBV3-1 and TRBJ1-2; no definite D call. V shed 0 bases and J shed 1 base, with 6 bases lying between them. The CDR3 consists of 14 residues. The V gene's germline CDR1 is LGHDT and CDR2 YNNKEL (reference sequence). For the CDR3, the DNA is TGTGCCAGCAGCCAAGATACCGGTAACTATGGCTACACCTTC. This gives the protein CASSQDTGNYGYTF.

This clonotype was seen many times. V gene TRBV12-3 or TRBV12-4 combines with J gene TRBJ1-6, with 7 positions matching TRBD1. This CDR3 has 15 amino acids. V shed 5 bases and J 8 bases; nucleotides not matched to a gene: 9. CDR3: CASSPTGLGDSPLHF. The CDR3 nucleotides are TGTGCCAGCAGTCCGACAGGGTTAGGCGATTCACCCCTCCACTTT.

The genes are TRBV2 and TRBJ2-7; D is perhaps TRBD1 or TRBD2 (6 bases each). Trimming removed 6 bases from V and 3 bases from J, with 9 bases in between. There are 12 residues in the CDR3. CDR1 is SNHLY, CDR2 FYNNEI, per germline. CDR3 protein: CASRGGSYEQYF. The CDR3 DNA follows: TGTGCCAGCAGGGGGGGCAGCTACGAGCAGTACTTC.

This clonotype came up a few times. This chain uses TRBV4-2 with TRBJ2-1; no firm D call. Germline CDR1 is LGHNA and CDR2 is YNFKEQ. The CDR3 covers 13 residues. Trimming cost V 1 base and J 7 bases, with 8 bases left between them. The CDR3 DNA reads as TGTGCCAGCAGCCAAGCGGTTGTAAATGAGCAGTTCTTC. This codes for CASSQAVVNEQFF.